This T cell receptor beta chain was sequenced in a study of shared clonotypes between healthy human individuals. J was trimmed by 4 bases and V by 4 bases; bases with no gene match: 3. The CDR3 totals 14 residues. Germline CDR1 MNHNS, CDR2 SASEGT. Approximately 210 ng DNA, around 30,000 T cell genomes, went into each sorted-subset replicate PCR. Sequencing used immunoSEQ multiplex PCR; TCRdb keeps in-frame clones, though not all of them. The sample lists about 980,000 clones; 60% to 85% were seen once. There were no recent acute infections or vaccinations among the donors, who were healthy HIV-negative adults.

The receptor comes from a man aged 18 to 30 in good health. Sequencing was carried out using memory CD4+ T cells sorted from blood. Regarding subset: CD45RA-negative fraction. V is TRBV6-1 and J is TRBJ2-2; 7 nucleotides line up with TRBD1. The CDR3 region has the DNA TGTGCCAGCAGTGGAGGGACAGTCACCGGGGAGCTGTTTTTT. Protein: CASSGGTVTGELFF.